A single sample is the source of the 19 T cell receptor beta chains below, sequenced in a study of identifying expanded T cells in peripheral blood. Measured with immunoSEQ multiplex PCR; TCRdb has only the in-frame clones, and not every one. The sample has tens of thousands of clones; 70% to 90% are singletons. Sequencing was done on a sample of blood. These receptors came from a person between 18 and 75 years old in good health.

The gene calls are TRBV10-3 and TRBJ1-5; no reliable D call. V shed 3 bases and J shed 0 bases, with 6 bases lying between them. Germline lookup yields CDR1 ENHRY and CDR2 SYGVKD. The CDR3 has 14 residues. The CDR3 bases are TGTGCCATCAGTGATAGGGTTAGCAATCAGCCCCAGCATTTT. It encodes CAISDRVSNQPQHF.

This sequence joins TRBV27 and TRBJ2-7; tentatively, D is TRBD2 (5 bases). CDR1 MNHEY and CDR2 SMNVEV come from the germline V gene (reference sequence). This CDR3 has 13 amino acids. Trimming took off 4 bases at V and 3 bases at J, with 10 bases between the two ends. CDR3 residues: CASSSGVFYEQYF. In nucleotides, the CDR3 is TGTGCCAGCAGTTCCGGGGTTTTCTACGAGCAGTACTTC.

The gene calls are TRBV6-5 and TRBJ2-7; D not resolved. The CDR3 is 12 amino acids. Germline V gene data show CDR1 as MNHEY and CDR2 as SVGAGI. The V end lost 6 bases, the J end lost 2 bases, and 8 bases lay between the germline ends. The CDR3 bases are TGTGCCAGCAGCGGGTCCGCCTACGAGCAGTACTTC. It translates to CASSGSAYEQYF.

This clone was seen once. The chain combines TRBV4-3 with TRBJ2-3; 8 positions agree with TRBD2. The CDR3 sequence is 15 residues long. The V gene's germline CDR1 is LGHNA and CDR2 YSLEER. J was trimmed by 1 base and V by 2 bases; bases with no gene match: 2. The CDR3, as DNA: TGCGCCAGCAGCCAACATAGCGGGGGCACAGATACGCAGTATTTT. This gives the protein CASSQHSGGTDTQYF.

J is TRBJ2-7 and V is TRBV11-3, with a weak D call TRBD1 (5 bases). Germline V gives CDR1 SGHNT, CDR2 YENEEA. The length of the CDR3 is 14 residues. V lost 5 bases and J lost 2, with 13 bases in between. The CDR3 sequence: CASSPNPRAYEQYF. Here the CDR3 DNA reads TGTGCCAGCAGCCCAAATCCCAGGGCCTACGAGCAGTACTTC.

The CDR3 region has the DNA TGTGCCACCCCCAGTGGGGCAGCGACCCGGACCCAGTACTTC. This codes for CATPSGAATRTQYF. This chain joins TRBV27 and TRBJ2-5; tentative D call: TRBD1 (5 bases). The length of the CDR3 is 14 residues. CDR1 and CDR2 (germline): MNHEY, SMNVEV (reference sequence). The V end was cut by 10 bases, the J end by 7 bases, with 22 bases between.

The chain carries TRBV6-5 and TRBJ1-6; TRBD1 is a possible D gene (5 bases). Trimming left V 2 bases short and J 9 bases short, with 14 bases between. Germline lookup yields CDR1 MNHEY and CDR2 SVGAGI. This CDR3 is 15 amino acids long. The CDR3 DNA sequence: TGTGCCAGCAGTTACGATCCAGGGATGGGTTCACCCCTCCACTTT. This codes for CASSYDPGMGSPLHF.

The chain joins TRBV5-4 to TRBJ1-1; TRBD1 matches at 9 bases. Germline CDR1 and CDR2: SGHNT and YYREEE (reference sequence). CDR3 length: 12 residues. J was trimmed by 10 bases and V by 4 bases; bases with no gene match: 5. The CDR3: CASSLLDRGAFF. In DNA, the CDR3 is TGTGCCAGCAGCCTTCTGGACAGGGGAGCTTTCTTT.

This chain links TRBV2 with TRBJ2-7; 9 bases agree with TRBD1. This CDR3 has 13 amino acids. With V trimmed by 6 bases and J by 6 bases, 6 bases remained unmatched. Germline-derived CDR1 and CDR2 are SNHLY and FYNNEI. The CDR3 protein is CASSGQGSTEQYF. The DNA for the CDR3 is TGTGCCAGCAGCGGACAGGGGAGTACCGAGCAGTACTTC.

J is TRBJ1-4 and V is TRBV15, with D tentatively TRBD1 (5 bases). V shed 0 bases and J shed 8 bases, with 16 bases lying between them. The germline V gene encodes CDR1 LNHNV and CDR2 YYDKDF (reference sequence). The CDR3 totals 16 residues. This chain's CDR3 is CATSRDLPGRREKLFF. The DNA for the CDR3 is TGTGCCACCAGCAGAGATCTCCCAGGGCGAAGGGAAAAACTGTTTTTT.

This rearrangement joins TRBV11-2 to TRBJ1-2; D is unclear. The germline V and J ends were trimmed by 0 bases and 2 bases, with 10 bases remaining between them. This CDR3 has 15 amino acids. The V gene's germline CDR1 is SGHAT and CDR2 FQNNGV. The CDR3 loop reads CASSLEGNRNYGYTF. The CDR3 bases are TGTGCCAGCAGCTTAGAAGGGAACAGAAACTATGGCTACACCTTC.

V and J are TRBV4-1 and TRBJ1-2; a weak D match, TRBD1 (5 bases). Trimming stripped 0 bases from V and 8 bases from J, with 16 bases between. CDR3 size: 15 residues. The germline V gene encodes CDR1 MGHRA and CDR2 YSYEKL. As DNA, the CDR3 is TGCGCCAGCAGCCAAGACGAAGGGGCTGCGAGGGGCTACACCTTC. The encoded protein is CASSQDEGAARGYTF.

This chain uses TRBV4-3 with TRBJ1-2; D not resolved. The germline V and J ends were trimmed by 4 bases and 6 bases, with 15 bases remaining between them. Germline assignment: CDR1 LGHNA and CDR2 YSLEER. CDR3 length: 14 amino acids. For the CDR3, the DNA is TGCGCCAGCAGCCCCGGGGTTGTGTGGAATGGCTACACCTTC. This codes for CASSPGVVWNGYTF.

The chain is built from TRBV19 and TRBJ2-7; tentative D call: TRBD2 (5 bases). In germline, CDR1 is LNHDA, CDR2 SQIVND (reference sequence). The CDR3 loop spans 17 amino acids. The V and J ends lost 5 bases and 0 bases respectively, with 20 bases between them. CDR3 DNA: TGTGCCAGTAGTCTAGGATTCCAGGCTAGCACCTCCTACGAGCAGTACTTC. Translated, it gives CASSLGFQASTSYEQYF.

The CDR3 DNA follows: TGTGCCAGCAGCTCCTTCCGGGACACAAACTCTGGGGCCAACGTCCTGACTTTC. Protein: CASSSFRDTNSGANVLTF. The chain carries TRBV7-9 and TRBJ2-6, with D perhaps TRBD1 (6 bases). Trimming removed 4 bases at V and 0 bases at J, with 16 bases between. Looked up from germline, CDR1 is SEHNR and CDR2 is FQNEAQ (reference sequence). This CDR3 is built from 18 residues.

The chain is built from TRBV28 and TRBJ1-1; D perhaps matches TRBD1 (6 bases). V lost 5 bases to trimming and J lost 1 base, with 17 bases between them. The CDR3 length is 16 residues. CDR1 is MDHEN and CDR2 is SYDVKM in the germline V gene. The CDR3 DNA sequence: TGTGCCAGCAGTAAATGGGGGGGCGGGAGGAACACTGAAGCTTTCTTT. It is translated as CASSKWGGGRNTEAFF.

The CDR3 spells CASSARQGSNTEAFF. The CDR3 nucleotides read TGTGCCAGCAGTGCCCGACAGGGGTCGAACACTGAAGCTTTCTTT. This chain links TRBV6-5 with TRBJ1-1, with 8 nucleotides matching TRBD1. There are 15 residues in the CDR3. Germline CDR1 reads MNHEY; CDR2 reads SVGAGI. The J segment lost 1 base and the V segment lost 5 bases, leaving 6 bases of the junction unmatched.

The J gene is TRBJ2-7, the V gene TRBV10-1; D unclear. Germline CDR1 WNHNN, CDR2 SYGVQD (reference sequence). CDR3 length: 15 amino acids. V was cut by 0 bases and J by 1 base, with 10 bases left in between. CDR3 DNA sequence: TGCGCCAGCAGTGAGTCGCGGACGGCATCCTACGAGCAGTACTTC. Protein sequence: CASSESRTASYEQYF.

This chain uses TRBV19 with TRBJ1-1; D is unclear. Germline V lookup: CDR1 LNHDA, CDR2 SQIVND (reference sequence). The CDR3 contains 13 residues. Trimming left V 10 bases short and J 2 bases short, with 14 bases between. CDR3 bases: TGTGCCACCGGCCTGGGATTTAACACTGAAGCTTTCTTT. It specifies CATGLGFNTEAFF.